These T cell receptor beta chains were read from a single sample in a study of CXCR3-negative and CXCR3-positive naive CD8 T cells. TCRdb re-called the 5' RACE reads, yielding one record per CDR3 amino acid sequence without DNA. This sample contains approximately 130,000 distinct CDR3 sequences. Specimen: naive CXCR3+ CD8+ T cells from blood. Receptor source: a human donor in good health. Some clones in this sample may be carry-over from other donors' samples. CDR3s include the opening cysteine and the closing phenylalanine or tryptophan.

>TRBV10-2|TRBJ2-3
CASSELGGGTDTQYF
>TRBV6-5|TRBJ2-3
CASTVRGFSSTDTQYF
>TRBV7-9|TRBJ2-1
CASSLIRVNEQFF
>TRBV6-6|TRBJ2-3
CAISYPLAGDGPDTQYF
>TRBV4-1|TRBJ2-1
CASSQGKGQEKFF
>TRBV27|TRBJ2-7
CASKQEEGTSGIYEQYF
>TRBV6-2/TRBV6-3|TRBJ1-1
CASSATGFGAEAFF
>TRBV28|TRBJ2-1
CASSLGLAGLGGNEQFF
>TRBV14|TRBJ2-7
CASSRNSHYEQYF
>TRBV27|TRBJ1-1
CASSLSGAAEAFF
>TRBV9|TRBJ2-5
CASSVEASGGQETQYF
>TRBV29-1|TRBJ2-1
CSVGGLAGDNEQFF
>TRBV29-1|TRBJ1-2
CSANVQDTGYGYTF
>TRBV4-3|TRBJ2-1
CASSQDSSGGASNEQFF
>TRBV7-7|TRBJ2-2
CASSLFGSSEAGELFF
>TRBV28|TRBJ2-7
CATQETLMYEQYF
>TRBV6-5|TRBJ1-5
CASSPGQGPNGNQPQHF
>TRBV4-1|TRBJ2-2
CASSQAQGQVMNTGELFF
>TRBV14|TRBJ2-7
CASSLSAGGYEQYF
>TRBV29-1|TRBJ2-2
CSVSFGTSGTGELFF
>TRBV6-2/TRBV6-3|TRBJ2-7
CASSYSSGHEQYF
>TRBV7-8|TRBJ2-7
CASSSPPDGSWSEQYF
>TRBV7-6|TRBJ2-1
CASSSTWQGNNEQFF
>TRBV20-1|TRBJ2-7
CSAEGDGVYEQYF
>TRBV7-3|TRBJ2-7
CASSFGAGVGEQYF
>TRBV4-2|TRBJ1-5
CASSQDEGVGNQPQHF
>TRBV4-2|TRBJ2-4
CASSLYTVAKNIQYF